The present entry profiles one T cell receptor (beta chain) with its context. Its antigen is undetermined. V lost 8 bases, J lost 2 bases, and 15 bases lay in between. The germline V gene encodes CDR1 LGHNA and CDR2 YNFKEQ. The CDR3 totals 14 residues. The sample originates from a study of cytomegalovirus exposure and HLA in healthy donors. Study conclusions and caveats: The authors later found HLA-associated TCR beta chains more clonally expanded than equally common others. A later examination showed that TCR association rates differed by HLA locus, with DRB1 most and HLA-C fewest.

13 Jbeta primers and 60 Vbeta primers were used for the PCR. Sequenced by immunoSEQ multiplex PCR; TCRdb stores in-frame clones only, minus some. This table holds over 80,000 clones, roughly 73% found once. Sequencing was carried out using PBMCs. This sequence was found in a man aged 40-49 years in good health and CMV-seronegative. This chain connects TRBV4-2 to TRBJ1-1, with D tentatively TRBD1 (6 bases). In DNA form, the CDR3 reads TGTGCCAGCCGCCGGGGGCAGGCTAACACTGAAGCTTTCTTT. The encoded protein is CASRRGQANTEAFF.